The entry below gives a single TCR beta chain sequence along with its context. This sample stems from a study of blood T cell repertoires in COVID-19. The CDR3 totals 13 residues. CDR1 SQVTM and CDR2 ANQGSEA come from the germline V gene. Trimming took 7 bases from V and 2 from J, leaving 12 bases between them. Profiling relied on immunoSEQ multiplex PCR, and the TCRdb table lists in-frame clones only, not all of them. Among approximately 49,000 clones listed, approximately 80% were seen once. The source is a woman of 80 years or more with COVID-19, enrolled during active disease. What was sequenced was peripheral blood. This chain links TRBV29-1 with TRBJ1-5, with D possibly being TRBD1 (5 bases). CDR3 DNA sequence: TGCAGCGATAACAGGAGGGGCAATCAGCCCCAGCATTTT. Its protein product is CSDNRRGNQPQHF.